This T cell receptor beta chain was captured by sequencing in a study of cytotoxic CD8 clonotypes in ibrutinib-treated CLL. Study-level points and caveats: Clonality grew at ibrutinib response; at progression, it decreased back toward baseline.

The CDR3 extends over 17 amino acids. Trimming took off 0 bases at V and 0 bases at J, with 13 bases between the two ends. The germline V gene encodes CDR1 SGDLS and CDR2 YYNGEE. TCRdb's copy holds only in-frame clones and misses some; the assay was immunoSEQ multiplex PCR. The sample yields about 140,000 clones, approximately 80% seen once. This clone occurred once. Its cognate antigen is unknown. The chain has TRBV9 and TRBJ1-3; maybe TRBD1 (5 bases). The TCR comes from a human donor with chronic lymphocytic leukemia. The input for sequencing was PBMCs, taken after 12 months of ibrutinib treatment. The CDR3 spells CASSVATTASSGNTIYF. For the CDR3, the DNA is TGTGCCAGCAGCGTAGCTACGACAGCTAGCTCTGGAAACACCATATATTTT.